The 5 T cell receptor beta chains below were found in one sample sequenced in a study of regulatory T cells in long-lasting Graves disease. Noted time point: persistent/refractory GD, antithyroid drugs over 5 years with positive TRAb. RNA isolated from PBMCs was used to make the TCR library. With iRepertoire HTBI primers and Arm-PCR of CDR3 regions, TCR beta libraries were built. From the multiplex PCR reads, TCRdb called clonotypes with MiXCR, one entry per CDR3 protein. The sample yields some 450,000 distinct CDR3 sequences, around 24% seen once. The material was peripheral blood mononuclear cells (PBMCs), obtained when the disease was refractory, from a patient treated with antithyroid drugs. The receptors originated from a female donor with Graves disease.

The chain carries TRBV7-6 and TRBJ2-4; the D gene is possibly TRBD1 (5 bases). The closer fit of TRBJ1-2 to the DNA end suggests the J call may be wrong. Looked up from germline, CDR1 is SGHVS and CDR2 is FNYEAQ. CDR3 length equals 13 residues. The CDR3 DNA follows: TGTGCCAGCAGCTTAGCGCTTCAGGGCTCCTACACCTTC. Protein: CASSLALQGSYTF.

This clonotype occurred many times. The chain has TRBV6-2 or TRBV6-3 and TRBJ2-7, with 9 positions matching TRBD1. Germline values: CDR1 MNHEY, CDR2 SVGEGT. Losses at the gene ends were 4 bases for V and 3 bases for J; bases not matched to a gene: 10. The CDR3 is made up of 16 amino acids. CDR3 bases: TGTGCCAGCAGTTCCCACTCATCGGGACAGGGCTACGAGCAGTACTTC. Its protein is CASSSHSSGQGYEQYF.

This clonotype showed up many times. This rearrangement joins TRBV27 to TRBJ2-1; D is unresolved. V lost 1 base and J lost 8, with 15 bases in between. CDR3 length equals 15 residues. In germline, CDR1 is MNHEY, CDR2 SMNVEV (reference sequence). CDR3 DNA: TGTGCCAGCAGTTTATTTGGCCCAGTGGCCGATGAGCAGTTCTTC. Its translation: CASSLFGPVADEQFF.

This clonotype has a handful of counts. The chain couples TRBV27 to TRBJ1-2; D ambiguous. Germline V CDR1 and CDR2: MNHEY, SMNVEV (reference sequence). V lost 6 bases and J lost 8, with 22 bases in between. There are 15 residues in the CDR3. The CDR3 DNA sequence: TGTGCCAGCAGCTCCCAGGTGGTGGACGCAGCCGGCTACACCTTC. Amino acids: CASSSQVVDAAGYTF.

The chain combines TRBV12-3 or TRBV12-4 with TRBJ2-2, with D unresolved. This CDR3 comprises 14 residues. V was clipped by 1 base and J by 1 base, with 4 bases between them. The CDR3: CASSLEENTGELFF. CDR3 sequence (DNA): TGTGCCAGCAGTTTAGAAGAGAACACCGGGGAGCTGTTTTTT.